One sample yielded the 22 T cell receptor beta chains listed below, sequenced in a study of T-cell reconstitution after alpha-beta-depleted transplantation in children. Unique molecular identifiers were incorporated during preparation of the TCRbeta library. TCRdb re-derived calls from the PCR reads in MiXCR, one entry per CDR3 protein. The profile shows approximately 400,000 distinct CDR3 sequences, around 9.9% of them singletons. The sample in question was PBMCs from the stem cell graft donor, obtained from the stem cell graft. These receptors were taken from a human donor who donated a stem cell graft to a child with acute myeloid leukemia.

Many counts were recorded for this clonotype. This chain uses TRBV6-1 with TRBJ2-2; tentatively, D is TRBD1 or TRBD2 (5 bases each). Between the trimmed V and J ends, which lost 8 bases and 5 bases, there was a span of 15 bases. Germline CDR1 and CDR2: MNHNS and SASEGT. The CDR3 extends over 14 amino acids. For the CDR3, the DNA is TGTGCCAGCGGGCAGGGACCCGTTACCGGGGAGCTGTTTTTT. Translated: CASGQGPVTGELFF.

The chain uses TRBV20-1 and TRBJ1-3; 7 nucleotides line up with TRBD1. This CDR3 has 14 residues. The J segment lost 4 bases and the V segment lost 6 bases, leaving 9 bases of the junction unmatched. Germline-derived CDR1 and CDR2 are DFQATT and SNEGSKA (reference sequence). The CDR3 nucleotides read TGCAGTGCCACGACAGGGCCAGGAGGAAACACCATATATTTT. Translating gives CSATTGPGGNTIYF.

This clonotype was observed a handful of times. CDR3 bases: TGTGCCAGCAGTTCCCGCAGGATAAACACTGAAGCTTTCTTT. As protein: CASSSRRINTEAFF. V usage is TRBV27 and J usage is TRBJ1-1; D gene ambiguous. Germline CDR1 is MNHEY and CDR2 is SMNVEV (reference sequence). This CDR3 has 14 residues. Trimming removed 4 bases from V and 2 bases from J, with 11 bases in between.

The table lists this clonotype with a few counts. The gene calls are TRBV6-5 and TRBJ1-6; TRBD1 might be the D (5 bases). This CDR3 has 16 residues. The germline V and J ends were trimmed by 3 bases and 0 bases, with 9 bases remaining between them. Germline V gene sequence: CDR1 MNHEY, CDR2 SVGAGI. CDR3 DNA: TGTGCCAGCAGTTATTGGGGCACCTCCTATAATTCACCCCTCCACTTT. Protein sequence: CASSYWGTSYNSPLHF.

The table lists this clonotype with a few counts. V and J are TRBV12-3 or TRBV12-4 and TRBJ2-1; 14 bases are shared with TRBD2. This CDR3 region has 16 residues. The ends lost 7 bases at V and 3 bases at J; junction bases unmatched: 5. The CDR3 DNA is TGTGCCAGCACCAGACTAGCGGGAGGGTACTACAATGAGCAGTTCTTC. Translation: CASTRLAGGYYNEQFF.

This clonotype showed up just a few times. The CDR3 sequence: CSASRDRVETQYF. CDR3 bases: TGCAGTGCTAGCCGGGACAGGGTAGAGACCCAGTACTTC. J is TRBJ2-5 and V is TRBV20-1; TRBD1 matches at 9 bases. The V segment lost 3 bases and the J segment 4 bases; nucleotides outside the gene matches: 3. The CDR3 loop spans 13 amino acids. Germline V CDR1 and CDR2: DFQATT, SNEGSKA (reference sequence).

This clonotype was seen ten or more times. CDR3 loop: CASSVATGNEQFF. In DNA form, the CDR3 reads TGTGCCAGCAGCGTAGCTACAGGCAATGAGCAGTTCTTC. The chain has TRBV9 and TRBJ2-1; D perhaps matches TRBD1 (5 bases). The length of the CDR3 is 13 residues. Trimming left V 0 bases short and J 6 bases short, with 7 bases between. Germline CDR1 and CDR2: SGDLS and YYNGEE.

There are a few counts of this clonotype. The rearrangement joins TRBV20-1 to TRBJ1-3; D gene unclear. The CDR3 consists of 12 residues. Per germline, CDR1 DFQATT and CDR2 SNEGSKA (reference sequence). V lost 3 bases to trimming and J lost 0 bases, with 3 bases between them. The CDR3 loop reads CSASTSGNTIYF. CDR3 DNA: TGCAGTGCTAGTACCTCTGGAAACACCATATATTTT.

J is TRBJ2-1 and V is TRBV29-1, with D unclear. The CDR3 covers 11 residues. V was trimmed by 6 bases and J by 6 bases, leaving 9 bases between them. In germline, CDR1 is SQVTM, CDR2 ANQGSEA. CDR3 bases: TGCAGCGTGCATCTACGCAATGAGCAGTTCTTC. This translates into CSVHLRNEQFF.

Many counts were recorded for this clonotype. The rearrangement links TRBV5-6 to TRBJ2-1, with unresolved D. V was clipped by 2 bases and J by 0 bases, with 9 bases between them. The length of the CDR3 is 15 residues. Germline values: CDR1 SGHDT, CDR2 YYEEEE. The DNA of the CDR3 is TGTGCCAGCAGCTTCGACCCGAGCTCCTACAATGAGCAGTTCTTC. Its protein product is CASSFDPSSYNEQFF.

The J gene is TRBJ2-7, the V gene TRBV28; 8 positions agree with TRBD1. Trimming cost V 2 bases and J 5 bases; bases outside gene matches: 5. This CDR3 is built from 14 residues. CDR1 is MDHEN, CDR2 SYDVKM, per germline. The CDR3 DNA reads as TGTGCCAGCAGTTTAAGCCAGGGGGCCCACGAGCAGTACTTC. This encodes CASSLSQGAHEQYF. The variable domain in full, completed from reference TRBV28 and TRBJ2-7, reads DVKVTQSSRYLVKRTGEKVFLECVQDMDHENMFWYRQDPGLGLRLIYFSYDVKMKEKGDIPEGYSVSREKKERFSLILESASTNQTSMYLCASSLSQGAHEQYFGPGTRLTVT.

This clonotype has at least ten counts. This chain connects TRBV7-9 to TRBJ2-3; D might be TRBD2 (6 bases). Germline CDR1 is SEHNR and CDR2 is FQNEAQ (reference sequence). This CDR3 region has 12 residues. V was trimmed by 5 bases and J by 7 bases, leaving 10 bases between them. CDR3 coding DNA: TGTGCCAGCAGCCGGGACTTCAATACGCAGTATTTT. Translation gives CASSRDFNTQYF.

The V and J genes are TRBV9 and TRBJ2-7; TRBD2 matches 7 bases. After removal of 0 bases from V and 2 bases from J, the junction contained 5 bases not matched to a gene. Looked up from germline, CDR1 is SGDLS and CDR2 is YYNGEE. CDR3 length: 15 amino acids. CDR3 amino acids: CASSVGGGSPYEQYF. The CDR3 bases are TGTGCCAGCAGCGTAGGAGGCGGGAGCCCCTACGAGCAGTACTTC.

The CDR3 spells CASSQDRRLAGSSYEQYF. The CDR3 coding sequence is TGCGCCAGCAGCCAAGATCGGAGACTAGCGGGTTCCTCCTACGAGCAGTACTTC. V and J are TRBV4-3 and TRBJ2-7; 10 nucleotides agree with TRBD2. V was clipped by 0 bases and J by 0 bases; unmatched bases: 8. The CDR3 contains 18 residues. CDR1 is LGHNA and CDR2 is YSLEER in the germline V gene.

Concerning this clonotype: Just one base apart from a much larger clone, this may be a read error. This chain uses TRBV30 with TRBJ2-5; D tentatively reads TRBD1 or TRBD2 (5 bases each). CDR1 and CDR2 (germline): GTSNPN, SVGIG (reference sequence). The ends were cut back, 2 bases at V and 1 base at J, with 11 bases in the middle. The CDR3 is 14 amino acids. The CDR3 region has the DNA TGTGCCTGGAGTATCTTGGGGACCCAAGAGACCCAGTACTTC. Translated: CAWSILGTQETQYF.

There are many counts of this clonotype. This chain joins TRBV7-2 and TRBJ2-5, with D maybe TRBD2 (6 bases). Trimming took off 3 bases at V and 0 bases at J, with 11 bases between the two ends. The CDR3 extends over 15 amino acids. Germline CDR1 SGHTA, CDR2 FQGNSA. The CDR3, as DNA: TGTGCCAGCAGCTTTCGCGGGGCCTACCAAGAGACCCAGTACTTC. Encoded protein: CASSFRGAYQETQYF.

The chain joins TRBV7-9 to TRBJ2-7, with D perhaps TRBD2 (5 bases). Trimming cost V 2 bases and J 9 bases, with 14 bases left between them. The V gene's germline CDR1 is SEHNR and CDR2 FQNEAQ (reference sequence). The length of the CDR3 is 13 residues. CDR3 in DNA: TGTGCCAGCAGCTTATCAAACGGGGATCGGCAGTACGTC. This gives the protein CASSLSNGDRQYV.

This clonotype came up a few times. This sequence joins TRBV6-2 or TRBV6-3 and TRBJ2-3, with D uncertain. The CDR3 contains 15 residues. Trimming cost V 2 bases and J 0 bases, with 9 bases left between them. The germline CDR1 and CDR2 sequences are MNHEY and SVGEGT. CDR3: CASSYLGPSTDTQYF. The CDR3 DNA sequence: TGTGCCAGCAGTTACCTCGGCCCTAGCACAGATACGCAGTATTTT.

This rearrangement joins TRBV10-3 to TRBJ2-1, with D possibly TRBD1 on 6 matching bases. In germline, CDR1 is ENHRY, CDR2 SYGVKD. The CDR3 sequence is 12 residues long. Trimming removed 5 bases from V and 7 bases from J, with 9 bases in between. The DNA of the CDR3 is TGTGCCATCAGTTCACAGGGAAATGAGCAGTTCTTC. Protein product: CAISSQGNEQFF.

The chain is built from TRBV13 and TRBJ2-7; D is possibly TRBD2 (5 bases). From germline, CDR1 is PRHDT and CDR2 FYEKMQ (reference sequence). The CDR3 loop spans 13 amino acids. The V gene lost 6 bases and the J gene lost 6 bases, with 15 bases spanning the gap. For the CDR3, the DNA is TGTGCCAGCAGGCTTTTCACGGCGGGCGAGCAGTACTTC. This encodes CASRLFTAGEQYF.

The rearrangement links TRBV19 to TRBJ1-5; D is uncertain. The CDR3 spans 14 residues. The germline CDR1 and CDR2 sequences are LNHDA and SQIVND (reference sequence). V lost 1 base to trimming and J lost 2 bases, with 6 bases between them. This chain's CDR3 is CASSIAMGNQPQHF. CDR3 nucleotide sequence: TGTGCCAGTAGTATAGCCATGGGCAATCAGCCCCAGCATTTT.

This clonotype was seen more than once but under ten times. This chain connects TRBV29-1 to TRBJ2-7; 8 nucleotides line up with TRBD1. The CDR3 totals 13 residues. Germline V CDR1 and CDR2: SQVTM, ANQGSEA. CDR3 protein: CSQPPQGEYEQYV. The CDR3 DNA is TGCAGTCAACCCCCACAGGGGGAATACGAGCAGTACGTC.